This T cell receptor (beta chain) was captured by sequencing in a study of molecular identifiers for immune sequencing clone quantification. Via MiXCR, TCRdb re-called the PCR reads, giving one row per CDR3 protein. The repertoire holds some 580,000 distinct CDR3 sequences, with 25% as singletons. The CDR3 sequence is 16 residues long. Germline CDR1 is SGHTA and CDR2 is FQGNSA. Deletions cut 1 base from V and 7 bases from J, with 14 bases between. Remarks on this clonotype: The target antigen is unknown. This may come from a read error, since a much larger clone is one base off.

Study outcomes and limitations: In naive cells, under 1% of molecules belonged to clones above 20 RNA copies, against over 98% in effector cells.

The specimen sequenced was naive CD8+ T cells from blood, with Jurkat cell RNA spiked in. Subset given: FACS-sorted CD8+CD4-CCR7+CD45RA+ naive T cells. This TCR came from a human donor in good health. Some libraries in this study had Jurkat cell RNA spiked in. The chain links TRBV7-2 to TRBJ1-6; D uncertain. The CDR3 loop is CASSLERTTYNSPLHF. The CDR3 DNA follows: TGTGCCAGCAGCTTAGAGCGGACTACTTACAATTCACCCCTCCACTTT.